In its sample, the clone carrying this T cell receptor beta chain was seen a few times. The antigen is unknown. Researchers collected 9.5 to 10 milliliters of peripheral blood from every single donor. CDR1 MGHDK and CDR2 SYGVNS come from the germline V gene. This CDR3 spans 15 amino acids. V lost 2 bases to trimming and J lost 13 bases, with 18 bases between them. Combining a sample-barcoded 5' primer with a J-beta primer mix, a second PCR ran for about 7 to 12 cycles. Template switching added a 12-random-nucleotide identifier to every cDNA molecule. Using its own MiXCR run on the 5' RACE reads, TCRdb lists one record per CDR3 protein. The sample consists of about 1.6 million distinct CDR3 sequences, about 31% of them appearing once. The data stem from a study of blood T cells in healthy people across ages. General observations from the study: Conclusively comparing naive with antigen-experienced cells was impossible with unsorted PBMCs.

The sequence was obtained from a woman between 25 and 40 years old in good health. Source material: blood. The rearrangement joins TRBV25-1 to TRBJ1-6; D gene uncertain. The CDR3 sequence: CASSEKGRGVSPLHF. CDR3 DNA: TGTGCCAGCAGTGAAAAGGGCCGTGGAGTGTCGCCCCTCCACTTT.